This T cell receptor (beta chain) came from a study of shared clonotypes between healthy human individuals. Study at large: Per donor, three plates held CD4 naive cells, three held CD4 memory, two held CD8 naive and one held CD8 memory. Overall study results and limits: All-four-donor shared clonotypes had higher generation probabilities than non-shared clonotypes did. Blood was the sole source, and tissue repertoires probably differ.

Produced via immunoSEQ multiplex PCR; TCRdb's table is partial and in-frame only. The sample carries roughly 680,000 clones, around 77% recorded once. This clone occurred a few times. Its matching antigen is unknown. The sequence was collected from a woman aged 25 to 39 in good health. Material for sequencing was memory CD4+ T cells sorted from blood. Subset given: CD45RA-negative fraction.

CDR3 DNA sequence: TGTGCCAGCAGTTTTTTTGGGGACAGCAACTACGAGCAGTACTTC. The encoded protein is CASSFFGDSNYEQYF. The chain employs TRBV27 and TRBJ2-7, with 7 nucleotides matching TRBD1. Germline CDR1 and CDR2: MNHEY and SMNVEV (reference sequence). The CDR3 covers 15 residues. V trimming: 3 bases; J trimming: 3 bases; junction bases outside the gene matches: 8.